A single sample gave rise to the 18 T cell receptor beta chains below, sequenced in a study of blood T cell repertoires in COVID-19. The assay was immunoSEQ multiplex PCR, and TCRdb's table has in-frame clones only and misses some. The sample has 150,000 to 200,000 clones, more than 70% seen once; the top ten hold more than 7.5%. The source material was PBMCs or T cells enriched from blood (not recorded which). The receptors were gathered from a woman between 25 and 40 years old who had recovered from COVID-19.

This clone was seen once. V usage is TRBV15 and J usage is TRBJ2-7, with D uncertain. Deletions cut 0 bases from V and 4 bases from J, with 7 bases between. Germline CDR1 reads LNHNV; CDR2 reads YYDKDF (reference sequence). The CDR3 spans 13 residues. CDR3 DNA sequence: TGTGCCACCAGCAGAGATATCAGATACGAGCAGTACTTC. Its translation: CATSRDIRYEQYF.

CDR3 loop: CASSAEQGGYGYTF. The DNA for the CDR3 is TGTGCCAGCAGTGCGGAACAGGGCGGCTATGGCTACACCTTC. This chain connects TRBV2 to TRBJ1-2; D perhaps matches TRBD1 (6 bases). Trimming took 4 bases from V and 4 from J, leaving 13 bases between them. The CDR3 loop spans 14 amino acids. Per the germline V gene, CDR1 is SNHLY and CDR2 is FYNNEI.

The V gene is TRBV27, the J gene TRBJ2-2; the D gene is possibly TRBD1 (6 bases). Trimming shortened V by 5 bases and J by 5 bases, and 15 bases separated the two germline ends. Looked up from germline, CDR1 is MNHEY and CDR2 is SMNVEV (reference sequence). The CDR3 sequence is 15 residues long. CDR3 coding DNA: TGTGCCAGCAGTGGGGGTGAAAGGGGGACCGGGGAGCTGTTTTTT. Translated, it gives CASSGGERGTGELFF.

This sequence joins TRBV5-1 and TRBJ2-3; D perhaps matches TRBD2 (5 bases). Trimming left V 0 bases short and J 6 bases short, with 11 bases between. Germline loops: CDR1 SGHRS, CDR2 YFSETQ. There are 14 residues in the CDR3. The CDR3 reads CASSLEAKRDTQYF. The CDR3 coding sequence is TGCGCCAGCAGCTTGGAGGCCAAGCGGGATACGCAGTATTTT.

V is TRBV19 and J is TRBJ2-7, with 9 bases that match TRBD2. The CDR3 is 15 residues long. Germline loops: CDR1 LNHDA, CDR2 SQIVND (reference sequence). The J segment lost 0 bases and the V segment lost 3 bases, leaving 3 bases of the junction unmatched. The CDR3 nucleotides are TGTGCCAGTAGTATTAGACTAGCGGCCTCCTACGAGCAGTACTTC. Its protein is CASSIRLAASYEQYF.

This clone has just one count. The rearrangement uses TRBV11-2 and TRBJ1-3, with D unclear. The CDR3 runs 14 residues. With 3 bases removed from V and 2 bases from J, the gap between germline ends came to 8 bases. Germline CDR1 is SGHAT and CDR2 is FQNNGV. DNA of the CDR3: TGTGCCAGCAGCTTTGCGCGGCCTGGAAACACCATATATTTT. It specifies CASSFARPGNTIYF.

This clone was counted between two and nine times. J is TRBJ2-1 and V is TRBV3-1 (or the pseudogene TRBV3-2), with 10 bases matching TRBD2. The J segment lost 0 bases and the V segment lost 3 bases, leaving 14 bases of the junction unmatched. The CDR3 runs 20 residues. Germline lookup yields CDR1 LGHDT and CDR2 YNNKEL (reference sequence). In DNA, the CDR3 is TGTGCCAGCAGCCAGAGGGCTGGACTAGCGGTTTCATTCTCCTACAATGAGCAGTTCTTC. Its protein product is CASSQRAGLAVSFSYNEQFF.

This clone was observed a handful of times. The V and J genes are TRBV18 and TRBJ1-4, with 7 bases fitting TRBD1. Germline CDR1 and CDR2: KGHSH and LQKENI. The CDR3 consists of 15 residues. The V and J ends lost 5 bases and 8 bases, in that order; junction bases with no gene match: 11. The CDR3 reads CASSSSGTEGEKLFF. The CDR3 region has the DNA TGTGCCAGCTCATCTTCCGGGACAGAAGGGGAAAAACTGTTTTTT. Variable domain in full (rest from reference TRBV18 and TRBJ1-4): NAGVMQNPRHLVRRRGQEARLRCSPMKGHSHVYWYRQLPEEGLKFMVYLQKENIIDESGMPKERFSAEFPKEGPSILRIQQVVRGDSAAYFCASSSSGTEGEKLFFGSGTQLSVL.

CDR3 loop: CASSYRSTGSQHF. The CDR3 DNA is TGTGCCAGCAGTTACCGGAGCACCGGGTCCCAGCATTTT. The rearrangement uses TRBV6-5 and TRBJ1-5; D is ambiguous. This CDR3 region has 13 residues. Per the germline V gene, CDR1 is MNHEY and CDR2 is SVGAGI. The ends were cut back, 2 bases at V and 11 bases at J, with 13 bases in the middle.

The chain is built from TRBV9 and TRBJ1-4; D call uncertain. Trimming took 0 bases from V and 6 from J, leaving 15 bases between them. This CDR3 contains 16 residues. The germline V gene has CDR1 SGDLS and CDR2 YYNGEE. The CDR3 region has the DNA TGTGCCAGCAGCGTAGCCGGGTCCAACCCGGATGAAAAACTGTTTTTT. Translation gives CASSVAGSNPDEKLFF.

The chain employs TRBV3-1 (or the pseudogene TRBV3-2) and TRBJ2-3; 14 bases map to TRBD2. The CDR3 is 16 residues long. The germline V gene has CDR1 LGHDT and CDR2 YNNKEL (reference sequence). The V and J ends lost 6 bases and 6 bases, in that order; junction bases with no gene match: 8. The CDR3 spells CASRPGLAGVGDTQYF. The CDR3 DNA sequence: TGTGCCAGCAGACCGGGACTAGCGGGAGTAGGGGATACGCAGTATTTT.

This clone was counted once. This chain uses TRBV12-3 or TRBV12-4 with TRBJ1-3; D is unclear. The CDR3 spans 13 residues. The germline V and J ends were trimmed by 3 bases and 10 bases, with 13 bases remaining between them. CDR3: CASSFIPWSTIYF. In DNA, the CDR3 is TGTGCCAGCAGTTTTATCCCCTGGAGTACCATATATTTT.

The CDR3 bases are TGCGCCAGCAGCCAAGTTTGGTCTAGCGGGAGGGCCGGTTACAATGAGCAGTTCTTC. It encodes CASSQVWSSGRAGYNEQFF. The chain uses TRBV4-1 and TRBJ2-1, with 12 bases that match TRBD2. The V gene end was trimmed by 1 base and the J gene end by 4 bases; junction bases not matched to a gene: 11. Germline CDR1 is MGHRA and CDR2 is YSYEKL. This CDR3 has 19 residues.

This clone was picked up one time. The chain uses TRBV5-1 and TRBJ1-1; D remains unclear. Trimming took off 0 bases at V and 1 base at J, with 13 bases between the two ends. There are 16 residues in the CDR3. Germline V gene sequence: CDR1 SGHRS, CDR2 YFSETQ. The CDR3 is CASSLAGVVKNTEAFF. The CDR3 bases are TGCGCCAGCAGCTTGGCCGGTGTGGTTAAGAACACTGAAGCTTTCTTT.

This CDR3 reads CASSQQGAPYEQYF. In DNA form, the CDR3 reads TGTGCCAGCAGCCAACAGGGGGCTCCCTACGAGCAGTACTTC. V and J are TRBV11-2 and TRBJ2-7, with 9 bases lining up with TRBD1. The length of the CDR3 is 14 residues. Losses at the gene ends were 5 bases for V and 2 bases for J; bases not matched to a gene: 4. Germline loops: CDR1 SGHAT, CDR2 FQNNGV.

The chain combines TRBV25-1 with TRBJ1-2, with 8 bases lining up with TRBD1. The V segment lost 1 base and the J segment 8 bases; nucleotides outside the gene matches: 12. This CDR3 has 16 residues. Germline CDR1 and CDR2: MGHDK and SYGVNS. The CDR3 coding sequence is TGTGCCAGCAGTGAATGGGGACAGGCCCTCGCTGGGGGCTACACCTTC. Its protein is CASSEWGQALAGGYTF.

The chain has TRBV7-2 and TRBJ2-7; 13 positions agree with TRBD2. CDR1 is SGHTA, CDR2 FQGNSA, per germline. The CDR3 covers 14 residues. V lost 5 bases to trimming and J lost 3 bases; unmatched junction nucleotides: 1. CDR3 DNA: TGTGCCAGCAGCCGGACTAGCGGGAGCTACGAGCAGTACTTC. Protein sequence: CASSRTSGSYEQYF.

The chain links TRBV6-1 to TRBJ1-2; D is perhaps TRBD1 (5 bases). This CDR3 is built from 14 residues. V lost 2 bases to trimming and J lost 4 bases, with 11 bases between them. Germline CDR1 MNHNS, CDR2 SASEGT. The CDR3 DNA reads TGTGCCAGCAGTGAAATCTGGACAACCTATGGCTACACCTTC. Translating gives CASSEIWTTYGYTF.